Shown below are 11 T cell receptor beta chains from a single sample sequenced in a study of shared clonotypes between healthy human individuals. It was CD45RO-negative cells, positively selected for CCR7, that made up naive CD8 cells, with terminally differentiated effector memory CD45RA+ cells excluded. Produced via immunoSEQ multiplex PCR; TCRdb's table is partial and in-frame only. Found here are around 600,000 clones, 98% of them singletons; the top ten hold 0.3%. The sample taken for sequencing was naive CD8+ T cells sorted from blood. The source of these receptors is a man aged 25-40 years in good health.

This chain uses TRBV6-5 with TRBJ2-1; TRBD2 matches 11 bases. Germline loops: CDR1 MNHEY, CDR2 SVGAGI. With 6 bases clipped from V and 3 bases from J, the junction kept 4 bases outside the gene matches. The CDR3 sequence is 15 residues long. In DNA, the CDR3 is TGTGCCAGCAGCCACGGGACTAGCGGCTACAATGAGCAGTTCTTC. Translation: CASSHGTSGYNEQFF.

This chain uses TRBV29-1 with TRBJ2-7, with D maybe TRBD1 (5 bases). The V gene lost 7 bases and the J gene lost 2 bases, with 15 bases spanning the gap. Germline CDR1 and CDR2: SQVTM and ANQGSEA. The CDR3 runs 13 residues. In DNA, the CDR3 is TGCAGCGGGACCGGTCAGGACACCTACGAGCAGTACTTC. This encodes CSGTGQDTYEQYF.

This clone was detected once. The chain is built from TRBV27 and TRBJ1-2, with D possibly matching TRBD1 (5 bases). Trimming stripped 6 bases from V and 8 bases from J, with 13 bases between. The CDR3 covers 12 residues. Germline V gene lookup returns CDR1 MNHEY and CDR2 SMNVEV (reference sequence). The CDR3 here is CASSGTANGYTF. DNA of the CDR3: TGTGCCAGCAGCGGGACTGCTAACGGCTACACCTTC.

The chain recombines TRBV30 with TRBJ2-1; 7 bases map to TRBD2. CDR3 size: 14 residues. Germline CDR1 and CDR2: GTSNPN and SVGIG (reference sequence). The trim removed 4 bases at V and 10 bases at J, leaving 13 bases unmatched. The CDR3 nucleotides are TGTGCCTGGAATGTGGTGGGAGGGTCACGCGAGCAGTTCTTC. As protein: CAWNVVGGSREQFF. Full variable domain (remainder filled in from reference TRBV30 and TRBJ2-1): SQTIHQWPATLVQPVGSPLSLECTVEGTSNPNLYWYRQAAGRGLQLLFYSVGIGQISSEVPQNLSASRPQDRQFILSSKKLLLSDSGFYLCAWNVVGGSREQFFGPGTRLTVL.

CDR3 in DNA: TGTGCCAGCAAACCGGGCAGCAATGAAGCTTTCTTT. It specifies CASKPGSNEAFF. The chain carries TRBV7-9 and TRBJ1-1; no firm D call. V was cut by 7 bases and J by 7 bases, with 13 bases left in between. Germline-derived CDR1 and CDR2 are SEHNR and FQNEAQ (reference sequence). CDR3 size: 12 residues.

V usage is TRBV7-9 and J usage is TRBJ2-2; D is uncertain. The CDR3 loop spans 13 amino acids. V dropped 8 bases and J dropped 7 bases, with 14 bases sitting between them. In germline, CDR1 is SEHNR, CDR2 FQNEAQ (reference sequence). DNA for the CDR3: TGTGCCAGCCCCAACCCGAGTGGCGGGGAGCTGTTTTTT. This gives the protein CASPNPSGGELFF. The full variable domain, with the rest looked up from reference TRBV7-9 and TRBJ2-2, is DTGVSQNPRHKITKRGQNVTFRCDPISEHNRLYWYRQTLGQGPEFLTYFQNEAQLEKSRLLSDRFSAERPKGSFSTLEIQRTEQGDSAMYLCASPNPSGGELFFGEGSRLTVL.

The sample holds one count of this clone. V is TRBV19 and J is TRBJ1-2; TRBD1 agrees at 9 bases. This CDR3 has 15 amino acids. V shed 7 bases, J shed 6 bases, and the junction held 12 bases outside the gene matches. From germline, CDR1 is LNHDA and CDR2 SQIVND (reference sequence). As DNA, the CDR3 is TGTGCCAGTACATCCTCCGGGACAGGGATGGATGGCTACACCTTC. It translates to CASTSSGTGMDGYTF.

Remarks on this clone: A read error may produce the germline difference seen at one junction end. This chain connects TRBV7-9 to TRBJ1-2, with TRBD1 as a possible D gene (5 bases). Germline V gives CDR1 SEHNR, CDR2 FQNEAQ (reference sequence). The CDR3 is 17 residues long. The CDR3 sequence is CASILRHEVQGIGGYTF. Written as DNA, the CDR3 is TGTGCCAGCATCTTAAGGCACGAGGTCCAGGGTATAGGTGGCTACACCTTC.

This chain joins TRBV19 and TRBJ2-7; D is possibly TRBD1 (5 bases). This CDR3 comprises 15 residues. Germline CDR1 is LNHDA and CDR2 is SQIVND (reference sequence). V was pared by 4 bases and J by 8 bases, with 21 bases between. DNA of the CDR3: TGTGCCAGTAGTAAAGACAGCGCCGAGTCGCCCAAGCAGTACTTC. Its translation is CASSKDSAESPKQYF.

The chain carries TRBV4-2 and TRBJ2-1; 12 bases align to TRBD2. The V segment lost 3 bases and the J segment 4 bases; nucleotides outside the gene matches: 16. CDR1 is LGHNA and CDR2 is YNFKEQ in the germline V gene. This CDR3 is 20 amino acids long. The CDR3 here is CASSQEPGLAGSGDYNEQFF. DNA for the CDR3: TGTGCCAGCAGCCAGGAACCGGGACTAGCGGGTTCGGGAGATTACAATGAGCAGTTCTTC.

This clone was detected once. The genes are TRBV7-8 and TRBJ1-3; TRBD1 is a possible D gene (5 bases). Trimming took off 1 base at V and 0 bases at J, with 10 bases between the two ends. The CDR3 covers 16 residues. Germline CDR1 and CDR2: SGHVS and FQNEAQ. The CDR3 spells CASSLDAGPSGNTIYF. The CDR3 nucleotides are TGTGCCAGCAGCTTAGATGCGGGGCCCTCTGGAAACACCATATATTTT.